These 25 T cell receptor beta chains share one sample of origin, sequenced in a study of post-analysis software for immune sequencing data. Study-wide points: Controls showed lower frequencies than patients for a few TRBV segments, and TRBV5-6, TRBV5-1 and TRBV20-1 were among these.

No antigen has been assigned to these receptors. Unique molecular identifiers were built into the TCR beta cDNA libraries. TCRdb reanalysed the PCR reads using MiXCR and keeps one entry per CDR3 protein. Of fewer than 850,000 distinct CDR3 sequences listed, 25% to 30% were seen once; the top ten hold roughly 0.54%. The specimen sequenced was blood. The receptors here all came from a girl aged 5-17 years with multiple sclerosis.

This clonotype was seen a handful of times. The chain has TRBV5-1 and TRBJ2-7; tentative D call: TRBD2 (7 bases). The ends were cut back, 2 bases at V and 6 bases at J, with 21 bases in the middle. CDR1 SGHRS and CDR2 YFSETQ come from the germline V gene. The CDR3 spans 16 residues. CDR3 protein: CASSLPGGELLSEQYF. CDR3 DNA sequence: TGCGCCAGCAGCTTACCGGGGGGCGAATTACTCAGCGAGCAGTACTTC.

This CDR3 is CASSSGRLSTF. The CDR3 coding sequence is TGCGCCAGCAGCTCCGGACGGCTCTCGACCTTC. This chain connects TRBV5-1 to TRBJ1-2; D gene unclear. Trimming stripped 3 bases from V and 14 bases from J, with 14 bases between. Per germline, CDR1 SGHRS and CDR2 YFSETQ. This CDR3 has 11 residues. Looking up the rest from reference TRBV5-1 and TRBJ1-2 gives the full variable domain: KAGVTQTPRYLIKTRGQQVTLSCSPISGHRSVSWYQQTPGQGLQFLFEYFSETQRNKGNFPGRFSGRQFSNSRSEMNVSTLELGDSALYLCASSSGRLSTFGSGTRLTVV.

The V and J genes are TRBV7-2 and TRBJ2-3; TRBD2 aligns across 7 bases. The CDR3 has 15 residues. Germline CDR1 SGHTA, CDR2 FQGNSA. With V trimmed by 1 base and J by 11 bases, 12 bases remained unmatched. The CDR3 protein is CASSLVGSPGRKQYF. CDR3 bases: TGTGCCAGCAGCTTAGTAGGGAGCCCCGGGAGGAAGCAGTATTTT.

This chain connects TRBV12-3 or TRBV12-4 to TRBJ1-5, with D perhaps matching TRBD1 (5 bases). V was pared by 3 bases and J by 3 bases, with 15 bases between. The CDR3 is made up of 16 amino acids. The DNA for the CDR3 is TGTGCCAGCAGTTTCCTGGACATATTGGACAATCAGCCCCAGCATTTT. This sequence encodes CASSFLDILDNQPQHF.

This clonotype was detected only a few times. The genes are TRBV7-8 and TRBJ2-7; the match to TRBD2 covers 8 bases. V shed 6 bases and J 0 bases; nucleotides not matched to a gene: 13. CDR3 length: 17 residues. Germline V gives CDR1 SGHVS, CDR2 FQNEAQ. The CDR3 nucleotides are TGTGCCAGCAGGTCTGCCCAAGCGGGAGTAGGCTCCTACGAGCAGTACTTC. Protein product: CASRSAQAGVGSYEQYF.

The chain joins TRBV5-1 to TRBJ2-1, with unresolved D. V dropped 4 bases and J dropped 3 bases, with 11 bases sitting between them. CDR3 length: 14 residues. Looked up from germline, CDR1 is SGHRS and CDR2 is YFSETQ. The CDR3 DNA sequence: TGCGCCAGCAGCCCCACCTCTTACTACAATGAGCAGTTCTTC. Amino acids: CASSPTSYYNEQFF.

This chain connects TRBV6-1 to TRBJ2-3, with TRBD2 identical over 14 bases. CDR1 is MNHNS, CDR2 SASEGT, per germline. Trimming at V came to 5 bases and at J to 5 bases, leaving 6 bases not matched to a gene. This CDR3 region has 16 residues. As DNA, the CDR3 is TGTGCCAGCAGTCCGACTAGCGGGGGGGCGGGAGATACGCAGTATTTT. The encoded protein is CASSPTSGGAGDTQYF.

This clonotype has at least ten counts. The chain links TRBV10-3 to TRBJ2-5; 14 bases map to TRBD2. J gave up 2 bases and V 3 bases, and 5 bases lay outside the gene matches. CDR3 length: 17 residues. Germline lookup yields CDR1 ENHRY and CDR2 SYGVKD. The CDR3 here is CAISEHGLAGGQETQYF. The CDR3 DNA reads TGTGCCATCAGTGAACATGGACTAGCGGGAGGACAAGAGACCCAGTACTTC.

In its sample, this clonotype was seen a few times. The J gene is TRBJ2-7, the V gene TRBV28; D is unresolved. Germline CDR1 MDHEN, CDR2 SYDVKM. The CDR3 consists of 14 residues. Trimming removed 5 bases at V and 0 bases at J, with 11 bases between. The CDR3 region has the DNA TGTGCCAGCAGTCTGGTCTTAGACTCCTACGAGCAGTACTTC. As protein: CASSLVLDSYEQYF.

The sample holds a few counts of this clonotype. V gene TRBV11-2 combines with J gene TRBJ2-1; the D call may be TRBD1 or TRBD2 (5 bases each). Germline CDR1 and CDR2: SGHAT and FQNNGV. The CDR3 runs 14 residues. Trimming took 7 bases from V and 5 from J, leaving 15 bases between them. This CDR3 reads CASTGGRAHNEQFF. The CDR3 nucleotides are TGTGCCAGCACCGGAGGCAGGGCGCACAATGAGCAGTTCTTC.

The sample holds one count of this clonotype. The chain employs TRBV9 and TRBJ1-4, with 9 positions matching TRBD1. V lost 3 bases, J lost 8 bases, and 8 bases stayed unmatched. In germline, CDR1 is SGDLS, CDR2 YYNGEE. The CDR3 length is 15 residues. The CDR3 region has the DNA TGTGCCAGCAGCGCCTGGACAGGGGCGGGGGAAAAACTGTTTTTT. As protein: CASSAWTGAGEKLFF.

The sample holds a few counts of this clonotype. DNA of the CDR3: TGTGCCAGCAAGGGGGATATACAGCCCCAGCATTTT. Translation: CASKGDIQPQHF. The gene calls are TRBV6-1 and TRBJ1-5; TRBD1 might be the D (6 bases). The CDR3 totals 12 residues. Germline V gives CDR1 MNHNS, CDR2 SASEGT. The V end lost 7 bases, the J end lost 7 bases, and 11 bases lay between the germline ends.

This chain links TRBV4-3 with TRBJ1-1; a weak D match, TRBD1 (5 bases). This CDR3 is 14 amino acids long. V lost 0 bases to trimming and J lost 4 bases, with 9 bases between them. Germline CDR1 reads LGHNA; CDR2 reads YSLEER. Here the CDR3 DNA reads TGCGCCAGCAGCCAAGATCAGGGATCCACTGAAGCTTTCTTT. Amino acid sequence: CASSQDQGSTEAFF.

The chain is built from TRBV20-1 and TRBJ2-3; D not certain. The ends were cut back, 3 bases at V and 2 bases at J, with 6 bases in the middle. The CDR3 runs 12 residues. Germline loops: CDR1 DFQATT, CDR2 SNEGSKA (reference sequence). The CDR3 region has the DNA TGCAGTGCTAGCCAGCCCACAGATACGCAGTATTTT. Translating it yields CSASQPTDTQYF.

The chain carries TRBV29-1 and TRBJ2-7; TRBD2 matches at 7 bases. This CDR3 contains 13 residues. Germline V CDR1 and CDR2: SQVTM, ANQGSEA. After removal of 3 bases from V and 2 bases from J, the junction contained 4 bases not matched to a gene. In DNA form, the CDR3 reads TGCAGCGTTGATATGGGGGGGACCTACGAGCAGTACTTC. This gives the protein CSVDMGGTYEQYF.

The rearrangement links TRBV3-1 to TRBJ2-4; no reliable D call. The ends were cut back, 1 base at V and 1 base at J, with 11 bases in the middle. The CDR3 sequence is 16 residues long. CDR1 and CDR2 (germline): LGHDT, YNNKEL (reference sequence). The DNA of the CDR3 is TGTGCCAGCAGCCAAGCTCGATGGAGTGCCAAAAACATTCAGTACTTC. The encoded protein is CASSQARWSAKNIQYF.

This clonotype was counted a few times. The chain combines TRBV27 with TRBJ2-4, with TRBD2 matching 9 bases. With 8 bases clipped from V and 7 bases from J, the junction kept 12 bases outside the gene matches. Per the germline V gene, CDR1 is MNHEY and CDR2 is SMNVEV (reference sequence). The CDR3 loop spans 15 amino acids. CDR3 protein: CASGRGGGALNIQYF. The CDR3 DNA reads as TGTGCCAGCGGACGTGGCGGGGGGGCTTTGAACATTCAGTACTTC.

The V call is TRBV20-1, the J call TRBJ2-1; 7 nucleotides line up with TRBD2. The V gene end was trimmed by 4 bases and the J gene end by 1 base; junction bases not matched to a gene: 7. Germline V gene sequence: CDR1 DFQATT, CDR2 SNEGSKA (reference sequence). The CDR3 runs to 15 residues. The CDR3 DNA is TGCAGTGCTAAGGGTGCGGGAGAATCCTACAATGAGCAGTTCTTC. It is translated as CSAKGAGESYNEQFF.

This clonotype has a handful of counts. The V gene is TRBV18, the J gene TRBJ1-5, with D tentatively TRBD1 (5 bases). The CDR3 contains 13 residues. V dropped 3 bases and J dropped 7 bases, with 10 bases sitting between them. Germline V gene sequence: CDR1 KGHSH, CDR2 LQKENI. CDR3 region: CASSPTGTQPQHF. The CDR3 DNA follows: TGTGCCAGCTCACCGACTGGGACGCAGCCCCAGCATTTT. The full variable domain, rest sourced from reference TRBV18 and TRBJ1-5, is NAGVMQNPRHLVRRRGQEARLRCSPMKGHSHVYWYRQLPEEGLKFMVYLQKENIIDESGMPKERFSAEFPKEGPSILRIQQVVRGDSAAYFCASSPTGTQPQHFGDGTRLSIL.

The chain carries TRBV11-2 and TRBJ2-1, with D perhaps TRBD1 (5 bases). CDR3 length equals 17 residues. V was clipped by 0 bases and J by 8 bases, with 20 bases between them. The germline gives CDR1 SGHAT, CDR2 FQNNGV. CDR3 DNA sequence: TGTGCCAGCAGCTTAGAGGCCGTGGCAGGGTTTAGGTATGAGCAGTTCTTC. Translation: CASSLEAVAGFRYEQFF.

Only a few counts were recorded for this clonotype. The genes are TRBV7-2 and TRBJ2-5; D is possibly TRBD1 (5 bases). Deletions cut 1 base from V and 11 bases from J, with 17 bases between. CDR1 SGHTA and CDR2 FQGNSA come from the germline V gene. The CDR3 length is 14 residues. CDR3 nucleotides: TGTGCCAGCAGCTTAGAAGCTAGAGACTCAGGGCAGTACTTC. This codes for CASSLEARDSGQYF.

The gene calls are TRBV20-1 and TRBJ2-3; 7 bases are shared with TRBD2. Germline CDR1 and CDR2: DFQATT and SNEGSKA (reference sequence). The CDR3 extends over 15 amino acids. J lost 0 bases, V lost 6 bases, and 9 bases had no gene match. The CDR3 sequence: CSAESPRGSTDTQYF. The CDR3 nucleotides read TGCAGTGCAGAGTCCCCGCGGGGGAGCACAGATACGCAGTATTTT.

This clonotype was observed a handful of times. DNA for the CDR3: TGTGCCAGCAGTTTTAGAGGGGGACTAGCGGGCGCGCGGCAGTTCTTC. This codes for CASSFRGGLAGARQFF. V is TRBV28 and J is TRBJ2-1; 12 nucleotides agree with TRBD2. Germline V gives CDR1 MDHEN, CDR2 SYDVKM. The CDR3 loop spans 16 amino acids. V trimming: 3 bases; J trimming: 12 bases; junction bases outside the gene matches: 12.

This clonotype appeared many times. The rearrangement joins TRBV12-3 or TRBV12-4 to TRBJ2-5; TRBD2 agrees at 9 bases. This CDR3 contains 13 residues. The trim removed 5 bases at V and 11 bases at J, leaving 9 bases unmatched. CDR3 in DNA: TGTGCCAGCAGTGCGGGAGGGCCGAGAGAGCAGTACTTC. Translation: CASSAGGPREQYF.

The V and J genes are TRBV15 and TRBJ1-1; the D gene is possibly TRBD1 (5 bases). Trimming took off 0 bases at V and 11 bases at J, with 10 bases between the two ends. The CDR3 consists of 12 residues. CDR1 is LNHNV and CDR2 is YYDKDF in the germline V gene (reference sequence). For the CDR3, the DNA is TGTGCCACCAGCAGAGATAGGGGTCGGGCTTTCTTT. Protein product: CATSRDRGRAFF.